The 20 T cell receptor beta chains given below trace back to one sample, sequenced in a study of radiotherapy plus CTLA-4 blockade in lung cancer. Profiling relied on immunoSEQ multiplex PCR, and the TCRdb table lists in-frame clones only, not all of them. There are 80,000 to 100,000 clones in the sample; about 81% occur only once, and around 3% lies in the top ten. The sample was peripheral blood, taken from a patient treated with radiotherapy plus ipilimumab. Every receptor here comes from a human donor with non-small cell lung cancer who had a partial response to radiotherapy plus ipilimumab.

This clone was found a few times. The CDR3 protein is CAWGTSRNEQFF. Written as DNA, the CDR3 is TGTGCCTGGGGGACTAGTAGGAATGAGCAGTTCTTC. The J gene is TRBJ2-1, the V gene TRBV30, with TRBD2 matching 8 bases. CDR3 length: 12 residues. Germline values: CDR1 GTSNPN, CDR2 SVGIG (reference sequence). Trimming cost V 5 bases and J 7 bases; bases outside gene matches: 4.

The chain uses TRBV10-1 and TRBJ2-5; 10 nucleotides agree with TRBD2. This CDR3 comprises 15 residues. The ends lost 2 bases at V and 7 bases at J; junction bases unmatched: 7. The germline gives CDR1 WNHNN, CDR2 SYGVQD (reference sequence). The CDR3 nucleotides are TGCGCCAGCAGTGAGGCTAGCGGGAGAGGGGGGACCCAGTACTTC. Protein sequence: CASSEASGRGGTQYF.

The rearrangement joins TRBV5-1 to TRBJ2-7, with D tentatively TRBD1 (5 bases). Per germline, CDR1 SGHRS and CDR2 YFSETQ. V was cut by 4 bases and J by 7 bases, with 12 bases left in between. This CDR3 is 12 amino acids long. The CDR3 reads CASSPDSLEQYF. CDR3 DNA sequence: TGCGCCAGCAGCCCCGACAGCTTGGAGCAGTACTTC.

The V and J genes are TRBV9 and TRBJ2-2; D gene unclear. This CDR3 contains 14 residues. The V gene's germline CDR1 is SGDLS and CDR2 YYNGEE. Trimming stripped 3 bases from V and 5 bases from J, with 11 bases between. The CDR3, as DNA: TGTGCCAGCAGCGCCGGTAGAGTGACCGGGGAGCTGTTTTTT. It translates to CASSAGRVTGELFF.

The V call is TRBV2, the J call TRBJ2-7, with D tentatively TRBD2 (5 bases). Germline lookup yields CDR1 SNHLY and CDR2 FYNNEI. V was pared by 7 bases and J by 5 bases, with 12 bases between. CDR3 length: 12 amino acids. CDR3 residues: CASTAEGNEQYF. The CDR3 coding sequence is TGTGCCAGCACCGCCGAGGGTAACGAGCAGTACTTC.

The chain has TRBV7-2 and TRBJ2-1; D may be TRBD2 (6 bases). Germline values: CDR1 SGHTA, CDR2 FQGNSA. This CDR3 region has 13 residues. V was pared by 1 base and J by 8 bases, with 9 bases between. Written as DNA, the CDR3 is TGTGCCAGCAGCTTAGGACTAGGCTATGAGCAGTTCTTC. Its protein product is CASSLGLGYEQFF.

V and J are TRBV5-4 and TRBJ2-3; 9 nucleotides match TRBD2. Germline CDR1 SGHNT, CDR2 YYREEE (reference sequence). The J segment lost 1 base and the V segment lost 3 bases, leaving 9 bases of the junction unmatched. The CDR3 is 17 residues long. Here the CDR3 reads CASSSQARGRGTDTQYF. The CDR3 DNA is TGTGCCAGCAGCTCCCAGGCCCGCGGGAGGGGCACAGATACGCAGTATTTT.

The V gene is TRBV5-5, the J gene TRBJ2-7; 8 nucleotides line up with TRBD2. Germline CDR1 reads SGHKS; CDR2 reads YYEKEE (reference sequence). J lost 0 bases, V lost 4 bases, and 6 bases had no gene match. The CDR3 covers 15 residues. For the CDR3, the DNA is TGTGCCAGCAGCCGGGGGGGGATCCGCTCCTACGAGCAGTACTTC. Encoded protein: CASSRGGIRSYEQYF.

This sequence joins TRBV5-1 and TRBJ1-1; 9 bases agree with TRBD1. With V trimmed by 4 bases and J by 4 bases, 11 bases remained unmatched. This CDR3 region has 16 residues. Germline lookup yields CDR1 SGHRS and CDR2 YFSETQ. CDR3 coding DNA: TGCGCCAGCAGCCCCTCTTCCGGGACAGGGACCACTGAAGCTTTCTTT. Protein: CASSPSSGTGTTEAFF.

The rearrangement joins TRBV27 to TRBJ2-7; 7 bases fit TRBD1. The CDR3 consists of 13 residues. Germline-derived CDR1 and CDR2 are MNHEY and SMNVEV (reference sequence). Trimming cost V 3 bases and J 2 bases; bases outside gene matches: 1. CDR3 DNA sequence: TGTGCCAGCAGTTTTCAGGGGGCCTACGAGCAGTACTTC. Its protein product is CASSFQGAYEQYF.

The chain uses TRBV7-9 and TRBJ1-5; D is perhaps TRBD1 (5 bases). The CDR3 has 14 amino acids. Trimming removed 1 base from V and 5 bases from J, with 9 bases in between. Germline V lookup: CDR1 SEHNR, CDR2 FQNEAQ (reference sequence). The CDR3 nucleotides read TGTGCCAGCAGCTTAGGCAGGGTGGATCAGCCCCAGCATTTT. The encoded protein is CASSLGRVDQPQHF.

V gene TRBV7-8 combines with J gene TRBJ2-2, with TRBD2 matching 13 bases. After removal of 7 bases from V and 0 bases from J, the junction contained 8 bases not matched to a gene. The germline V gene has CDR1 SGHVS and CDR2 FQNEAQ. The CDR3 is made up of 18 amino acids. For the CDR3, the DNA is TGTGCCAGCACCCTTAGAGGGACTAGCGGGGCGAACACCGGGGAGCTGTTTTTT. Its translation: CASTLRGTSGANTGELFF.

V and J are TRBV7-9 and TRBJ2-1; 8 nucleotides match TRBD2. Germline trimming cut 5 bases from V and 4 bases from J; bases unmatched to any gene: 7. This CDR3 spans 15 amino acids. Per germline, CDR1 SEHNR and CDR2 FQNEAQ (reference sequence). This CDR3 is CASSADSGSYNEQFF. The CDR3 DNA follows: TGTGCCAGCAGCGCTGACAGCGGGAGTTACAATGAGCAGTTCTTC.

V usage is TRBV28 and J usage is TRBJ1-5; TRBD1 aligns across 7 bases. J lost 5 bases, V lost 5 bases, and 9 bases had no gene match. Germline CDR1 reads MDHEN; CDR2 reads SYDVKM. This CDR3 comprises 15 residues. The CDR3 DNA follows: TGTGCCAGCAGTCTCCAACAGGGGTCTCATCAGCCCCAGCATTTT. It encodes CASSLQQGSHQPQHF.

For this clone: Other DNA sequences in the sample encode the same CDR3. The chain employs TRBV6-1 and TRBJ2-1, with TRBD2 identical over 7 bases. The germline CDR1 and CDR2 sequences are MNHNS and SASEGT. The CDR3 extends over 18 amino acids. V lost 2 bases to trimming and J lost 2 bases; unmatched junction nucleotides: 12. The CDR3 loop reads CASSEPHGAGDTYNEQFF. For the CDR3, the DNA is TGTGCCAGCAGTGAACCACACGGTGCGGGAGATACCTACAATGAGCAGTTCTTC.

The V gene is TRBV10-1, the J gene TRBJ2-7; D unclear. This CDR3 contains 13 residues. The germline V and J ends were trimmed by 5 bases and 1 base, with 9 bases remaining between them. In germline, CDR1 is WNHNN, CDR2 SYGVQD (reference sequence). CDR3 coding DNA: TGCGCCAGCAGTAGGCCGGGTTCCTACGAGCAGTACTTC. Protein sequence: CASSRPGSYEQYF.

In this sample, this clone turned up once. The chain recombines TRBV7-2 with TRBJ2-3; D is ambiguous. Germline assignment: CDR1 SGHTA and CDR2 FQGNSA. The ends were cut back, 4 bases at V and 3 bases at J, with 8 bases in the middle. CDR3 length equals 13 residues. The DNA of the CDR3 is TGTGCCAGCAGCTCCGTCAGGACAGATACGCAGTATTTT. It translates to CASSSVRTDTQYF.

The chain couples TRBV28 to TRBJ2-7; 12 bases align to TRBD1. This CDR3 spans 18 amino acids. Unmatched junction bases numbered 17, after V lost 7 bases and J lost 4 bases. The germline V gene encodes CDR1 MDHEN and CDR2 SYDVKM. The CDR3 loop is CASTGKTPGQGAHYEQYF. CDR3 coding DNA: TGTGCCAGCACTGGCAAAACACCGGGACAGGGGGCCCATTACGAGCAGTACTTC.

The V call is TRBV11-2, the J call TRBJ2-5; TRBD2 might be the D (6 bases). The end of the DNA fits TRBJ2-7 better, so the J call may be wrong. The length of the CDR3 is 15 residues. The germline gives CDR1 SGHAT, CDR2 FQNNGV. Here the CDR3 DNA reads TGTGCCAGCAGCTTAGGTACTGGACTATTGGCCGAGCAGTACTTC. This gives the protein CASSLGTGLLAEQYF.

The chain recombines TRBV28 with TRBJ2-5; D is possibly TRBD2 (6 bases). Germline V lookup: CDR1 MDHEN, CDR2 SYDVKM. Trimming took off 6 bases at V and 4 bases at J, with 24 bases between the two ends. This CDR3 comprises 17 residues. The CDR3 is CASSLSRGAGSRETQYF. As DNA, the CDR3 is TGTGCCAGCAGCCTATCCCGTGGAGCGGGCTCGAGAGAGACCCAGTACTTC.